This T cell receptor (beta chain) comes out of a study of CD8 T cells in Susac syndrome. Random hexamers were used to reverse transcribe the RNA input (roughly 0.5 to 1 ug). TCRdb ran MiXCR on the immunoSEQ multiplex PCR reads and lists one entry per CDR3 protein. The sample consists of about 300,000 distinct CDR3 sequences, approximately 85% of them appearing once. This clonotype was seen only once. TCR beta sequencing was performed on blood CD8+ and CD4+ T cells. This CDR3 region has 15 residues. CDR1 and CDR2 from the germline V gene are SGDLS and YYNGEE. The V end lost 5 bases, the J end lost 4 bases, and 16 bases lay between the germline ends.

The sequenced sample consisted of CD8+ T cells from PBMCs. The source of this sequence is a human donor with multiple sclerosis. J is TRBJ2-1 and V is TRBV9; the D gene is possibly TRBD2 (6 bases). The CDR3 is CASSRSKGGYNEQFF. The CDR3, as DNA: TGTGCCAGCAGTCGCAGCAAAGGAGGGTACAATGAGCAGTTCTTC. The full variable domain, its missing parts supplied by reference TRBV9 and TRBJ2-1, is DSGVTQTPKHLITATGQRVTLRCSPRSGDLSVYWYQQSLDQGLQFLIQYYNGEERAKGNILERFSAQQFPDLHSELNLSSLELGDSALYFCASSRSKGGYNEQFFGPGTRLTVL.